This TCR beta chain was identified during a study of T cell responses to AZD1222 COVID-19 vaccine (dated by TCRdb to about 2021). At the level of the whole study: Because spike-specific TCR depth and breadth did not differ between the two schedules, AZD1222 recipients who got a second dose at roughly 4 weeks were pooled with those who got a second dose at roughly 12 weeks. Enrollment into the trials was organized by age into subgroups of 18-55, 56-69 and 70-plus years, and those subgroups contained about 150, 27 and 61 TCR-sequenced participants, respectively. TCR sequencing covered roughly 230 trial participants: 207 given two doses of AZD1222 and approximately 26 given two doses of MenACWY control vaccine.

The CDR3 runs 11 residues from the cysteine to the phenylalanine. Only CDR3 DNA is held: 33 bases, read in frame from base 1. CDR1 is given as GTSNPN and CDR2 as SVGIG, both from the germline V gene (reference sequence). Cut back by 3 bases and 5 bases, the V and J ends lie 7 bases apart. What the authors observed across the whole study: Vaccine-associated CD4 TCRs spanned the whole spike protein, with dominant responses in regions 160-218 and 743-854. Conclusions about previously exposed vaccinees are limited because only six or seven AZD1222 recipients were SARS-CoV-2 seropositive at baseline. Because no day 14 peak-response samples were available, the repertoires could be characterized only after the peak T cell response. Reportedly, close to half of the unique spike-specific TCRs recognized epitopes lying outside the regions that are mutated in the B.1.351 and B.1.1.7 variants. After two AZD1222 doses, spike-specific TCR breadth and depth were significantly higher than at day 0 and than in MenACWY recipients. In the small 56-69-year group, the increase in depth fell short of significance, most likely because of low power. Most participants were white British and females outnumbered males, and the authors suggested that clonal diversity may have been underestimated.

The meaning of the sample's time point label: baseline before first vaccination. Samples from vaccinated people were obtained from the UK trials COV001 and COV002, which included a single-blind randomized controlled phase 2/3 trial of AZD1222 (ChAdOx1 nCoV-19) in healthy adults. For TCRbeta chain sequencing, PBMC samples were collected from trial participants at day 0 and at day 28 after the second dose. Worth noting for this clone: Its antigen has not been determined. Per-base quality was not reported, and no clone a single base away is much larger than it.

The CDR3 regions of human TCRbeta chains were analyzed by immunosequencing. On the authors' methods: TCRs in the repertoires were matched against a reference library of SARS-CoV-2-specific TCRs that had been generated with the MIRA antigen-specificity platform. Breadth meant the fraction of unique TCRs that were SARS-CoV-2-associated, whereas depth meant the fraction of total T cells that were SARS-CoV-2-associated. Using the MIRA data, every spike-specific TCR was mapped to the spike region that the TCR reacted to and assigned to either a CD4 or a CD8 class. Log10-transformed breadth and depth values were compared by one-way ANOVA with Sidak's multiple comparisons tests. TCRdb obtained this table from immuneACCESS and retained in-frame rearrangements with V and J assigned. These tables miss some clones; where compared with another copy, unresolved V genes account for less than half of the shortfall, and the remainder is unexplained. For V, J and clone size, that table is used; D and trimming come from the DNA. The sample table records about 140,000 clones; 70% to 90% of these occur just once. Approximately 5.7% of the sample belongs to the ten largest clones.

The sample consisted of peripheral blood, taken on day 0 of AZD1222 vaccination. The source is an adult in good health. In this chain, TRBV30 is recombined with TRBJ1-1; a weak D assignment points to TRBD1 (5 bases agree). The DNA reads TGTGCCTGGAGAACAGGTACTGAAGCTTTCTTT. The resulting protein is CAWRTGTEAFF.